This T cell receptor (beta chain) was documented in a study of Ad26.COV2.S vaccination and SARS-CoV-2 variants. Study-wide results and caveats: Spike-specific CD8+ and CD4+ T cell responses reportedly showed substantial breadth after vaccination. Analytic work on TCR breadth and depth might have understated the full extent of total T cell responses.

A word on this clone: Antigen unknown.

The protocol was immunoSEQ multiplex PCR, while the TCRdb copy is restricted to in-frame clones and leaves out a portion. The data show some 190,000 clones, around 88% seen once. V lost 4 bases and J lost 3, with 7 bases in between. The CDR3 has 13 amino acids. Per the germline V gene, CDR1 is MNHEY and CDR2 is SMNVEV (reference sequence). The clonotype was recovered from a human donor who had recovered from COVID-19. Sequencing used peripheral blood, obtained after recovery from COVID-19. The chain has TRBV27 and TRBJ2-4; D not resolved. CDR3 sequence: CASSSVVKNIQYF. As DNA, the CDR3 is TGTGCCAGCAGTTCCGTTGTCAAAAACATTCAGTACTTC.